Listed here is a single T cell receptor (beta chain). Its antigen remains unknown. CDR1 and CDR2 from the germline V gene are SEHNR and FQNEAQ (reference sequence). The CDR3 has 12 amino acids. Each TCR library used roughly 3,500 ng of total RNA. Each UMI harboured a 6-nucleotide sample barcode and was appended via template switching. With the 5' RACE reads reprocessed, TCRdb shows one record per CDR3 protein and no DNA. The specimen's table records 90,000 to 110,000 distinct CDR3 sequences. After skipping T cell sorting, the authors isolated total RNA from whole blood. This specimen belongs to a study of monozygotic twins with inflammatory bowel disease. Overall study results and limits: Clonotype overlap with others was lower in IBD patients than in healthy twins, a difference that was greatest with disease activity.

The TCR sequence derives from a human donor with ulcerative colitis or Crohn's disease, or a healthy co-twin of an affected twin (not recorded which). This chain joins TRBV7-9 and TRBJ2-7; the TRBD1 assignment by TCRdb is unverifiable without DNA. What was sequenced was blood. CDR3 amino acids: CASSMTDYEQYF.